Listed here is a single T cell receptor (beta chain). This sample was included in a study of control samples from healthy donors and cancer patients. Assay: immunoSEQ multiplex PCR; the TCRdb copy retains only in-frame clones and omits some. The table includes tens of thousands of clones, roughly 84% detected once. V gave up 0 bases and J gave up 3 bases, with 6 bases separating them. The CDR3 loop spans 13 amino acids. CDR1 is SGHDT and CDR2 is YYEEEE in the germline V gene. This clonotype was obtained from a woman in her forties or fifties in good health. The chain joins TRBV5-6 to TRBJ2-5, with no clear D. The sample taken for sequencing was blood. CDR3 protein: CASSLDEEETQYF. The CDR3 DNA is TGTGCCAGCAGCTTGGACGAAGAAGAGACCCAGTACTTC. The full variable domain, its missing parts supplied by reference TRBV5-6 and TRBJ2-5, is DAGVTQSPTHLIKTRGQQVTLRCSPKSGHDTVSWYQQALGQGPQFIFQYYEEEERQRGNFPDRFSGHQFPNYSSELNVNALLLGDSALYLCASSLDEEETQYFGPGTRLLVL.